This T cell receptor beta chain was observed in a study of blood T cell repertoires in COVID-19. Study-level background: There were acute and convalescent COVID-19 samples, and they came from the United States, Italy and Spain. PBMCs, B-cell-depleted T cells, or T cells were the source of the cDNA or gDNA that made up the material.

Trimming removed 7 bases from V and 0 bases from J; junction bases left unmatched: 3. The CDR3 has 13 residues. CDR1 and CDR2 from the germline V gene are SQVTM and ANQGSEA. At least ten counts were recorded for this clone. As originally analysed: Cell counts per sample came from amplifying reference gene primers. Clones were sequenced by immunoSEQ multiplex PCR, and TCRdb holds only the in-frame ones, with some missing. V and J calls and clone size are copied from that table; D and trimming were computed from the DNA. This table holds approximately 360,000 clones, more than 70% found once. V usage is TRBV29-1 and J usage is TRBJ1-3, with 7 positions matching TRBD1. The clonotype originates from a man aged 35 to 55 with acute or convalescent COVID-19. Source material: peripheral blood. The CDR3 protein is CSGRQGSGNTIYF. The DNA for the CDR3 is TGCAGCGGCAGACAGGGCTCTGGAAACACCATATATTTT.